The rows below give T cell receptor beta chains drawn from one sample of a study of cytomegalovirus exposure and HLA in healthy donors. Repertoires were generated with immunoSEQ multiplex PCR, while TCRdb's copy carries only in-frame clones and drops some. Among approximately 210,000 clones listed, 81% were seen once. Sequencing was carried out using PBMCs. Every receptor here comes from a man aged 18 to 30 in good health and CMV-seronegative. Each CDR3 is given without its conserved first and last residue.

j_call v_call cdr3_aa
TRBJ1-2 TRBV28 ASSLAGLGGYT
TRBJ2-5 TRBV5-4 ASSPGDRAEETQY
TRBJ2-2 TRBV27 ASSFIGGRGTGELF
TRBJ2-1 TRBV4-3 ASSQDRTGTREQF
TRBJ1-5 TRBV18 ASSNEAGSNQPQH
TRBJ1-6 TRBV5-5 ASSFSGRENSPLH
TRBJ2-5 TRBV7-2 ASSPGTGYQETQY
TRBJ2-7 TRBV2 ASSGLDRISYEQY
TRBJ1-1 TRBV7-9 ASSLAGTEAF
TRBJ2-2 TRBV14 ASSQVDRVTGELF
TRBJ2-1 TRBV7-5 ARSLASSGPWV
TRBJ2-7 TRBV9 ASSGPGGVPEQY
TRBJ2-1 TRBV6-5 ASSYPDRARGNEQF
TRBJ1-2 TRBV4-1 ASSQGQGNYYGYT
TRBJ2-3 TRBV5-4 ASSTQGSTDTQY
TRBJ1-1 TRBV27 ASRLDRDRGKAF
TRBJ1-2 TRBV5-6 ASSFTGQINYGYT
TRBJ2-1 TRBV28 ASSPRTSGRFYNEQF
TRBJ2-1 TRBV4-2 ASSQGRGVLDEQF
TRBJ2-5 TRBV2 ASNEGSTKETQY
TRBJ2-4 TRBV5-8 ASSFTGAGRLIAKNIQY
TRBJ2-2 TRBV18 ASSRTGDTNTGELF
TRBJ2-1 TRBV29-1 SVRGGSNEQF
TRBJ2-3 TRBV29-1 SVAAGGHTDTQY
TRBJ2-2 TRBV4-2 ASSQRTGKIGELF
TRBJ2-1 TRBV6-4 ASSIVDRGLTEQF
TRBJ2-5 TRBV29-1 SVGRGLAVETQY
TRBJ1-3 TRBV16 ASSQRHSGNTIY
TRBJ1-1 TRBV2 ASSEQGWNTEAF
TRBJ2-5 TRBV2 ASSELLQVRGETQY
TRBJ1-1 TRBV29-1 SVESHQGTEAF
TRBJ2-2 TRBV18 ASSRLEPNREWGNTGELF
TRBJ1-2 TRBV18 ASSPPMLQGMNYGYT
TRBJ2-1 TRBV23-1 ASIPGLLLNEQF
TRBJ1-2 TRBV2 ASNRGQGYFYGYT
TRBJ1-3 TRBV9 ASSVDPGFAGNTIY
TRBJ1-1 TRBV7-6 ASSPGVVNTEAF
TRBJ2-7 TRBV28 ASSLFMAEQY
TRBJ1-2 TRBV4-3 ASSQDLGLDYGYT
TRBJ2-3 TRBV5-6 ASSLRKIGTSGFTDTQY
TRBJ2-7 TRBV7-9 ASSHRQDSYEQY
TRBJ1-2 TRBV9 ASSAVQGAAGYT
TRBJ1-1 TRBV29-1 SVVHPGMSVTEAF
TRBJ1-2 TRBV7-9 SSSLAMRERDYGYT
TRBJ1-2 TRBV6-1 ASRTGGAGARGYT